This T cell receptor beta chain was captured by sequencing in a study of blood T cell repertoires in COVID-19. Background on the study: T cells, B-cell-depleted T cells, or PBMCs supplied cDNA or gDNA.

The CDR3 length is 15 residues. The V segment lost 5 bases and the J segment 6 bases; nucleotides outside the gene matches: 2. Germline V gives CDR1 SGHAT, CDR2 FQNNGV. Seattle researchers signed up patients amid active infection and tracked them longitudinally. As processed by the authors: From reference gene primer amplification, estimates of nucleated cell counts were derived. The repertoire was sequenced with immunoSEQ multiplex PCR; TCRdb's copy has only in-frame clones and lacks some. V, J and clone size were drawn from that table, and D and trimming were deduced from the DNA. This repertoire shows more than 200,000 clones, around four fifths found once; its top ten account for under 8.5%.

This chain links TRBV11-2 with TRBJ2-3; TRBD2 matches 16 bases. This receptor was identified in a woman of 80 years or more with COVID-19, enrolled during active disease. Source material: peripheral blood. CDR3 sequence reads: CASSAGLAGGDTQYF. CDR3 nucleotide sequence: TGTGCCAGCAGCGCGGGACTAGCGGGAGGGGATACGCAGTATTTT.